This entry features one T cell receptor (beta chain) sequence. Antigen specificity is unknown. This sample is drawn from a study of cytomegalovirus exposure and HLA in healthy donors. Study context: Some 85 million unique TCRs, all from HLA-typed donors, were included in an early release of the data.

The PCR made use of 60 Vbeta and 13 Jbeta primers. Sequencing used immunoSEQ multiplex PCR; TCRdb keeps in-frame clones, though not all of them. The repertoire includes about 210,000 clones, 85% of them detected once, and roughly 0.24% sits in the top ten. Whole-study results and caveats: An analysis done earlier found most TCR beta V segments productive about 87% or about 30% of the time.

Germline V gene data show CDR1 as SEHNR and CDR2 as FQNEAQ (reference sequence). The CDR3 length is 16 residues. With 0 bases clipped from V and 1 base from J, the junction kept 4 bases outside the gene matches. Sequencing used PBMCs. This sequence originates from a girl aged 2 to 9 in good health and CMV-seronegative. The gene calls are TRBV7-9 and TRBJ2-7, with 9 bases lining up with TRBD1. The CDR3: CASSLADGQGSYEQYF. The CDR3 DNA reads TGTGCCAGCAGCTTAGCGGACGGACAGGGGTCCTACGAGCAGTACTTC. The full variable domain, completed using reference TRBV7-9 and TRBJ2-7, is DTGVSQNPRHKITKRGQNVTFRCDPISEHNRLYWYRQTLGQGPEFLTYFQNEAQLEKSRLLSDRFSAERPKGSFSTLEIQRTEQGDSAMYLCASSLADGQGSYEQYFGPGTRLTVT.